The 31 T cell receptor beta chains in this list originate from one sample, sequenced in a study of cytomegalovirus exposure and HLA in healthy donors. 13 Jbeta primers and 60 Vbeta primers were used for the PCR. Sequencing was performed with immunoSEQ multiplex PCR; in TCRdb, only in-frame clones are kept and a portion is missing. The sample has approximately 150,000 clones, roughly 72% seen once. Input material: PBMCs. These receptor sequences come from a woman between 40 and 50 years old in good health and CMV-seronegative.

The chain joins TRBV27 to TRBJ2-3, with a possible D match to TRBD2 (6 bases). V was trimmed by 2 bases and J by 10 bases, leaving 13 bases between them. CDR1 and CDR2 from the germline V gene are MNHEY and SMNVEV (reference sequence). The CDR3 extends over 13 amino acids. The CDR3 sequence: CASSLRLTSPQYF. The CDR3 DNA sequence: TGTGCCAGCAGTTTACGGCTCACTAGCCCGCAGTATTTT.

This clone has only a few counts. The rearrangement links TRBV2 to TRBJ2-4; no reliable D call. The germline gives CDR1 SNHLY, CDR2 FYNNEI. The V and J ends lost 4 bases and 6 bases respectively, with 16 bases between them. The CDR3 is 15 amino acids. Here the CDR3 reads CASSAESLRGNIQYF. In DNA form, the CDR3 reads TGTGCCAGCAGTGCCGAGTCCCTTCGAGGAAACATTCAGTACTTC. Looking up the rest from reference TRBV2 and TRBJ2-4 gives the full variable domain: EPEVTQTPSHQVTQMGQEVILRCVPISNHLYFYWYRQILGQKVEFLVSFYNNEISEKSEIFDDQFSVERPDGSNFTLKIRSTKLEDSAMYFCASSAESLRGNIQYFGAGTRLSVL.

CDR3 amino acids: CASSPGQGFTDTQYF. DNA for the CDR3: TGTGCCAGCAGCCCGGGACAGGGTTTCACAGATACGCAGTATTTT. The rearrangement uses TRBV4-2 and TRBJ2-3; TRBD1 matches at 9 bases. Germline V lookup: CDR1 LGHNA, CDR2 YNFKEQ. Germline trimming cut 4 bases from V and 2 bases from J; bases unmatched to any gene: 4. This CDR3 has 15 residues.

This sequence joins TRBV28 and TRBJ2-7, with D maybe TRBD2 (6 bases). Trimming took 6 bases from V and 5 from J, leaving 20 bases between them. CDR3 length equals 15 residues. The germline gives CDR1 MDHEN, CDR2 SYDVKM. CDR3 amino acids: CASSDLVSGLNEQYF. CDR3 nucleotide sequence: TGTGCCAGCAGCGACCTGGTCAGCGGGCTTAACGAGCAGTACTTC.

The chain employs TRBV6-4 and TRBJ2-7; 9 positions agree with TRBD2. The CDR3 is made up of 14 amino acids. Trimming took 8 bases from V and 5 from J; bases not matched to a gene: 10. The germline gives CDR1 MRHNA, CDR2 SNTAGT. This CDR3 reads CASFRAGGGHEQYF. CDR3 bases: TGTGCCAGCTTTCGGGCGGGAGGGGGTCACGAGCAGTACTTC.

The genes are TRBV11-2 and TRBJ2-1; 8 nucleotides match TRBD2. This CDR3 is 12 amino acids long. J lost 15 bases, V lost 5 bases, and 9 bases had no gene match. The germline gives CDR1 SGHAT, CDR2 FQNNGV. The DNA of the CDR3 is TGTGCCAGCAGCCAGGGGAGCGGGAGAAGGTTCTTC. Translating gives CASSQGSGRRFF. Combining the CDR3 with reference TRBV11-2 and TRBJ2-1 gives the whole variable domain EAGVAQSPRYKIIEKRQSVAFWCNPISGHATLYWYQQILGQGPKLLIQFQNNGVVDDSQLPKDRFSAERLKGVDSTLKIQPAKLEDSAVYLCASSQGSGRRFFGPGTRLTVL.

The chain links TRBV18 to TRBJ1-1; 12 bases line up with TRBD1. CDR1 is KGHSH and CDR2 is LQKENI in the germline V gene. Unmatched junction bases numbered 3, after V lost 3 bases and J lost 1 base. This CDR3 is built from 16 residues. The CDR3 DNA reads as TGTGCCAGCTCACCGGGACAGGGGGCCGCGAACACTGAAGCTTTCTTT. Its translation: CASSPGQGAANTEAFF.

This clone has just one count. This chain links TRBV27 with TRBJ2-1; 8 nucleotides line up with TRBD1. Germline CDR1 is MNHEY and CDR2 is SMNVEV (reference sequence). Losses at the gene ends were 4 bases for V and 7 bases for J; bases not matched to a gene: 3. This CDR3 spans 13 amino acids. This CDR3 is CASSSWTGNEQFF. The CDR3 DNA reads as TGTGCCAGCAGTTCCTGGACAGGGAATGAGCAGTTCTTC.

The gene calls are TRBV5-6 and TRBJ2-3; 10 nucleotides agree with TRBD2. This CDR3 region has 15 residues. J lost 6 bases, V lost 4 bases, and 8 bases had no gene match. Germline values: CDR1 SGHDT, CDR2 YYEEEE. CDR3 in amino acids: CASSHTSGKVDTQYF. The DNA of the CDR3 is TGTGCCAGCAGCCATACTAGCGGGAAGGTCGATACGCAGTATTTT. Together with reference TRBV5-6 and TRBJ2-3, the CDR3 gives the full variable domain: DAGVTQSPTHLIKTRGQQVTLRCSPKSGHDTVSWYQQALGQGPQFIFQYYEEEERQRGNFPDRFSGHQFPNYSSELNVNALLLGDSALYLCASSHTSGKVDTQYFGPGTRLTVL.

This chain connects TRBV7-2 to TRBJ2-3; the D is unclear. This CDR3 has 12 residues. Germline loops: CDR1 SGHTA, CDR2 FQGNSA. V lost 5 bases to trimming and J lost 4 bases, with 7 bases between them. The CDR3 spells CASSLYSDTQYF. The CDR3 nucleotides are TGTGCCAGCAGCCTATACTCAGATACGCAGTATTTT.

The chain carries TRBV19 and TRBJ2-3; D is perhaps TRBD2 (6 bases). This CDR3 has 15 amino acids. V lost 1 base, J lost 3 bases, and 11 bases lay in between. Germline V gives CDR1 LNHDA, CDR2 SQIVND (reference sequence). This CDR3 is CASSIAWSGTDTQYF. The DNA of the CDR3 is TGTGCCAGTAGTATAGCGTGGAGCGGGACAGATACGCAGTATTTT.

This sequence joins TRBV10-3 and TRBJ2-3; 9 positions agree with TRBD2. This CDR3 is 16 amino acids long. J was trimmed by 3 bases and V by 6 bases; bases with no gene match: 10. CDR1 is ENHRY, CDR2 SYGVKD, per germline. CDR3 coding DNA: TGTGCCATCAGCGCCCGGGATAGCGGGAGAACAGATACGCAGTATTTT. Its translation is CAISARDSGRTDTQYF.

CDR3 loop: CSVGVSNTEAFF. The CDR3 DNA reads TGCAGCGTCGGGGTGTCTAACACTGAAGCTTTCTTT. The chain links TRBV29-1 to TRBJ1-1, with D unclear. Germline V gene sequence: CDR1 SQVTM, CDR2 ANQGSEA. Trimming took 6 bases from V and 2 from J, leaving 10 bases between them. The CDR3 covers 12 residues.

This clone was counted a few times. The chain carries TRBV30 and TRBJ1-5; 10 bases are a match to TRBD1. Germline V gives CDR1 GTSNPN, CDR2 SVGIG (reference sequence). Trimming removed 3 bases from V and 7 bases from J; junction bases left unmatched: 3. The CDR3 is 13 residues long. Here the CDR3 DNA reads TGTGCCTGGAGGGGGACAGGGGAACAGCCCCAGCATTTT. Translated: CAWRGTGEQPQHF.

The chain employs TRBV5-4 and TRBJ1-2, with a tentative D call TRBD1 (6 bases). Germline-derived CDR1 and CDR2 are SGHNT and YYREEE (reference sequence). V was trimmed by 0 bases and J by 6 bases, leaving 12 bases between them. The CDR3 contains 14 residues. In DNA, the CDR3 is TGTGCCAGCAGCTTGGAGGGCAGGGGCGATGGCTACACCTTC. Its translation: CASSLEGRGDGYTF.

The CDR3, as DNA: TGTGCCAGCAGGCGGGGCCCAGGGAACACTGAAGCTTTCTTT. Translating gives CASRRGPGNTEAFF. This sequence joins TRBV6-5 and TRBJ1-1, with D possibly being TRBD1 (5 bases). This CDR3 is built from 14 residues. The germline V gene has CDR1 MNHEY and CDR2 SVGAGI. V lost 6 bases to trimming and J lost 1 base, with 12 bases between them.

This chain joins TRBV18 and TRBJ1-4, with TRBD1 identical over 7 bases. Germline values: CDR1 KGHSH, CDR2 LQKENI. The CDR3 totals 14 residues. V dropped 3 bases and J dropped 7; count of bases not matched to a gene: 5. CDR3 loop: CASSPGTAFEKLFF. The CDR3 coding sequence is TGTGCCAGCTCACCTGGGACAGCATTTGAAAAACTGTTTTTT.

In its sample, this clone was seen once. The chain couples TRBV6-6 to TRBJ2-1; no clear D. Germline lookup yields CDR1 MNHNY and CDR2 SVGAGI (reference sequence). V lost 0 bases and J lost 11, with 8 bases in between. This CDR3 region has 12 residues. The CDR3 sequence: CASSYSKAQQFF. The DNA of the CDR3 is TGTGCCAGCAGTTACTCGAAAGCCCAGCAGTTCTTC.

The rearrangement uses TRBV5-1 and TRBJ1-1, with 12 bases identical to TRBD1. V was clipped by 4 bases and J by 11 bases; unmatched bases: 9. The germline V gene has CDR1 SGHRS and CDR2 YFSETQ. The CDR3 contains 14 residues. The CDR3 DNA reads as TGCGCCAGCAGCCCAGGGACAGGGGGCATTGGGGCTTTCTTT. It translates to CASSPGTGGIGAFF.

The CDR3 bases are TGTGCCAGCAGCTTAGTCGCAGGGGCAGAGACCCAGTACTTC. Its protein product is CASSLVAGAETQYF. This chain uses TRBV7-9 with TRBJ2-5; a weak D match, TRBD1 (6 bases). V was shortened by 1 base and J by 4 bases, with 10 bases between the two germline ends. This CDR3 has 14 amino acids. The germline V gene has CDR1 SEHNR and CDR2 FQNEAQ (reference sequence).

The V and J genes are TRBV6-4 and TRBJ1-5; 10 bases align to TRBD1. V shed 6 bases and J 6 bases; nucleotides not matched to a gene: 5. The V gene's germline CDR1 is MRHNA and CDR2 SNTAGT. This CDR3 contains 14 residues. The CDR3 here is CASRGQGVSQPQHF. As DNA, the CDR3 is TGTGCCAGCAGAGGACAGGGGGTGAGTCAGCCCCAGCATTTT.

The rearrangement joins TRBV10-3 to TRBJ2-4; 8 bases are a match to TRBD1. Germline V gene sequence: CDR1 ENHRY, CDR2 SYGVKD. The CDR3 runs 12 residues. The junction had 7 bases not matched to a gene; V was cut back by 10 bases and J by 8 bases. The CDR3 spells CATSGGADIQYF. The CDR3 region has the DNA TGTGCCACCTCAGGGGGCGCGGACATTCAGTACTTC.

V is TRBV9 and J is TRBJ2-3; a possible D gene is TRBD2 (5 bases). V was clipped by 3 bases and J by 0 bases, with 8 bases between them. The CDR3 totals 14 residues. CDR1 is SGDLS and CDR2 is YYNGEE in the germline V gene. The CDR3 DNA reads as TGTGCCAGCAGCGCAACGGGGAGCACAGATACGCAGTATTTT. It specifies CASSATGSTDTQYF.

The chain joins TRBV18 to TRBJ2-7, with a possible D match to TRBD1 (6 bases). The CDR3 is 13 residues long. CDR1 and CDR2 (germline): KGHSH, LQKENI. Trimming stripped 2 bases from V and 9 bases from J, with 14 bases between. This CDR3 is CASSPGDDRTQYF. In DNA, the CDR3 is TGTGCCAGCTCACCAGGAGACGACAGGACGCAGTACTTC.

The rearrangement uses TRBV28 and TRBJ2-7; D possibly corresponds to TRBD2 (6 bases). Trimming pared 5 bases from V and 2 bases from J, leaving 10 bases between. Per the germline V gene, CDR1 is MDHEN and CDR2 is SYDVKM. The CDR3 runs to 13 residues. The CDR3 spells CASSGGSPYEQYF. For the CDR3, the DNA is TGTGCCAGCAGTGGGGGGAGCCCCTACGAGCAGTACTTC.

J is TRBJ2-5 and V is TRBV5-1; TRBD1 agrees at 7 bases. J lost 2 bases, V lost 4 bases, and 2 bases had no gene match. The CDR3 is 13 amino acids. CDR1 and CDR2 from the germline V gene are SGHRS and YFSETQ. CDR3 sequence (DNA): TGCGCCAGCAGCCTGGGACAGCAAGAGACCCAGTACTTC. Its protein is CASSLGQQETQYF.

The chain couples TRBV19 to TRBJ2-7; 8 bases line up with TRBD1. The CDR3 spans 13 residues. Germline CDR1 LNHDA, CDR2 SQIVND (reference sequence). Losses at the gene ends were 3 bases for V and 2 bases for J; bases not matched to a gene: 0. Here the CDR3 reads CASSMGQAYEQYF. The CDR3, as DNA: TGTGCCAGTAGTATGGGACAGGCCTACGAGCAGTACTTC.

V gene TRBV9 combines with J gene TRBJ1-1; no clear D gene. V shed 3 bases and J shed 1 base, with 10 bases lying between them. This CDR3 has 14 amino acids. From germline, CDR1 is SGDLS and CDR2 YYNGEE. DNA for the CDR3: TGTGCCAGCAGCGCCGGACTTACGAACACTGAAGCTTTCTTT. Translating it yields CASSAGLTNTEAFF.

This clone has a handful of counts. The gene calls are TRBV7-8 and TRBJ2-2; D is unresolved. The CDR3 spans 12 residues. Per germline, CDR1 SGHVS and CDR2 FQNEAQ. The V end lost 5 bases, the J end lost 5 bases, and 6 bases lay between the germline ends. This CDR3 reads CASSQTTGELFF. Here the CDR3 DNA reads TGTGCCAGCAGCCAAACAACCGGGGAGCTGTTTTTT.

A note on this clone: Other nucleotide sequences from this sample produce the same CDR3. This chain links TRBV5-1 with TRBJ2-7; the D is unclear. CDR1 and CDR2 from the germline V gene are SGHRS and YFSETQ. The CDR3 totals 12 residues. V shed 4 bases and J shed 3 bases, with 8 bases lying between them. The CDR3 sequence: CASSLDGYEQYF. CDR3 DNA: TGCGCCAGCAGCCTGGACGGCTACGAGCAGTACTTC.

The chain joins TRBV5-4 to TRBJ2-5, with D possibly TRBD1 on 5 matching bases. Germline values: CDR1 SGHNT, CDR2 YYREEE (reference sequence). Trimming left V 0 bases short and J 5 bases short, with 14 bases between. CDR3 length: 15 residues. CDR3 amino acids: CASSLASQGRETQYF. In nucleotides, the CDR3 is TGTGCCAGCAGCTTGGCCTCGCAGGGTAGGGAGACCCAGTACTTC. The full variable domain, its missing parts supplied by reference TRBV5-4 and TRBJ2-5, is ETGVTQSPTHLIKTRGQQVTLRCSSQSGHNTVSWYQQALGQGPQFIFQYYREEENGRGNFPPRFSGLQFPNYSSELNVNALELDDSALYLCASSLASQGRETQYFGPGTRLLVL.